A single sample is the source of the 8 T cell receptor beta chains below, sequenced in a study of cytomegalovirus exposure and HLA in healthy donors. The PCR ran on 60 Vbeta and 13 Jbeta primers. Produced via immunoSEQ multiplex PCR; TCRdb's table is partial and in-frame only. The table lists approximately 160,000 clones, 68% of them singletons. The sequenced sample was PBMCs. The receptors were sampled from a middle-aged man in good health and CMV-seronegative.

This clone was counted only a few times. The chain uses TRBV5-5 and TRBJ1-1; no definite D call. Germline CDR1 reads SGHKS; CDR2 reads YYEKEE (reference sequence). Trimming shortened V by 3 bases and J by 7 bases, and 10 bases separated the two germline ends. CDR3 length: 12 amino acids. CDR3 sequence reads: CASSYPPGEAFF. In DNA form, the CDR3 reads TGTGCCAGCAGCTACCCCCCGGGTGAAGCTTTCTTT.

The CDR3 sequence is CASSKEPGRNTIYF. Written as DNA, the CDR3 is TGTGCCAGCAGCAAAGAGCCAGGGAGAAACACCATATATTTT. V is TRBV21-1 and J is TRBJ1-3; the DNA was not compared with TRBD1, the D call given in the table. TRBV21-1 is listed as a pseudogene. The CDR3 consists of 14 residues.

The chain links TRBV6-4 to TRBJ2-7, with a weak D call TRBD1 (6 bases). Per germline, CDR1 MRHNA and CDR2 SNTAGT. The CDR3 has 14 amino acids. Deletions cut 6 bases from V and 4 bases from J, with 16 bases between. The CDR3 reads CASRPGHPLYEQYF. Written as DNA, the CDR3 is TGTGCCAGCAGGCCGGGACACCCCTTGTACGAGCAGTACTTC.

V usage is TRBV6-9 and J usage is TRBJ2-4, with D uncertain. V was shortened by 3 bases and J by 0 bases, with 9 bases between the two germline ends. CDR3 length equals 15 residues. CDR1 MNHGY and CDR2 SVAAGI come from the germline V gene. The CDR3 DNA reads TGTGCCAGCAGTTACTTCACTCTAGCCAAAAACATTCAGTACTTC. Amino acid sequence: CASSYFTLAKNIQYF.

The chain joins TRBV6-4 to TRBJ2-1; D possibly corresponds to TRBD2 (8 bases). CDR3 length: 15 amino acids. Germline CDR1 is MRHNA and CDR2 is SNTAGT. V was pared by 6 bases and J by 10 bases, with 22 bases between. The CDR3 spells CASSVSGLVRGEQFF. For the CDR3, the DNA is TGTGCCAGCAGCGTATCGGGACTAGTCAGGGGGGAGCAGTTCTTC.

The chain links TRBV5-6 to TRBJ2-7; D is perhaps TRBD1 (5 bases). V gave up 0 bases and J gave up 5 bases, with 9 bases separating them. This CDR3 contains 13 residues. CDR1 and CDR2 from the germline V gene are SGHDT and YYEEEE. As DNA, the CDR3 is TGTGCCAGCAGCTTGGCGGTAGGGGACGAGCAGTACTTC. It specifies CASSLAVGDEQYF.

This clone has just a few counts. This sequence joins TRBV19 and TRBJ1-4; 7 bases match TRBD1. V trimming: 4 bases; J trimming: 5 bases; junction bases outside the gene matches: 7. The CDR3 contains 15 residues. The V gene's germline CDR1 is LNHDA and CDR2 SQIVND (reference sequence). The CDR3 protein is CASSTLEGANEKLFF. The DNA of the CDR3 is TGTGCCAGTAGTACCTTGGAGGGGGCAAATGAAAAACTGTTTTTT.

In this sample, this clone turned up a few times. The chain combines TRBV6-4 with TRBJ2-1; 10 bases agree with TRBD2. This CDR3 spans 15 amino acids. V lost 4 bases, J lost 0 bases, and 0 bases stayed unmatched. Germline assignment: CDR1 MRHNA and CDR2 SNTAGT. The CDR3 region is CASSASGGSYNEQFF. For the CDR3, the DNA is TGTGCCAGCAGTGCTAGCGGGGGCTCCTACAATGAGCAGTTCTTC.